A single sample is the source of the 21 T cell receptor beta chains below, sequenced in a study of shared clonotypes between healthy human individuals. Naive CD8 cells lacked CD45RO, underwent positive selection for CCR7 and left out terminally differentiated effector memory CD45RA+ cells. The method was immunoSEQ multiplex PCR; TCRdb's version includes in-frame clones alone and lacks a portion of them. Of some 2,100,000 clones in the sample, approximately 94% are singletons; the top ten hold about 1.8%. The material sequenced was naive CD8+ T cells from PBMCs. These receptors originate from a man between 18 and 35 years old in good health. Some clones in this sample may be carry-over from other donors' samples.

The rearrangement links TRBV28 to TRBJ1-2; D call uncertain. The V and J ends lost 6 bases and 0 bases respectively, with 14 bases between them. Germline assignment: CDR1 MDHEN and CDR2 SYDVKM. The CDR3 has 15 amino acids. The CDR3 loop reads CASSPRGLPNYGYTF. CDR3 DNA: TGTGCCAGCAGCCCCCGAGGGCTACCTAACTATGGCTACACCTTC.

V is TRBV19 and J is TRBJ2-3, with unresolved D. The germline V gene encodes CDR1 LNHDA and CDR2 SQIVND (reference sequence). V was trimmed by 4 bases and J by 3 bases, leaving 11 bases between them. CDR3 length: 14 residues. In DNA form, the CDR3 reads TGTGCCAGTAGTAACCCCAGCGATACAGATACGCAGTATTTT. It specifies CASSNPSDTDTQYF.

The chain joins TRBV7-9 to TRBJ2-4, with D unresolved. The CDR3 covers 16 residues. V lost 5 bases to trimming and J lost 0 bases, with 14 bases between them. Germline CDR1 is SEHNR and CDR2 is FQNEAQ (reference sequence). The CDR3 sequence is CASSLSGGKAKNIQYF. The CDR3 DNA sequence: TGTGCCAGCAGCCTATCCGGCGGTAAAGCCAAAAACATTCAGTACTTC.

The chain uses TRBV9 and TRBJ2-2; TRBD2 matches at 9 bases. The CDR3 is 16 residues long. V was pared by 0 bases and J by 7 bases, with 7 bases of the junction left unmatched. Germline V lookup: CDR1 SGDLS, CDR2 YYNGEE. The CDR3 reads CASSVDSGRGNGELFF. CDR3 DNA: TGTGCCAGCAGCGTAGATAGCGGGAGAGGTAACGGGGAGCTGTTTTTT.

This clone was seen only once. The chain has TRBV19 and TRBJ2-7, with 7 bases identical to TRBD1. Germline CDR1 and CDR2: LNHDA and SQIVND (reference sequence). CDR3 length: 13 amino acids. V dropped 5 bases and J dropped 2; count of bases not matched to a gene: 3. The CDR3 DNA sequence: TGTGCCAGTAGTTGGGACAGAGCCTACGAGCAGTACTTC. Translation: CASSWDRAYEQYF.

The chain employs TRBV7-9 and TRBJ2-7; 10 bases agree with TRBD1. CDR1 and CDR2 from the germline V gene are SEHNR and FQNEAQ (reference sequence). The CDR3 has 15 amino acids. J lost 6 bases, V lost 8 bases, and 13 bases had no gene match. DNA for the CDR3: TGTGCCAGCGGCGCCCGGGGACAGGGGTTGGTCGAGCAGTACTTC. Residues: CASGARGQGLVEQYF.

CDR3 nucleotides: TGTGCCAGCAGTTACTCGAATCTCGGGTCCGGGGAGCTGTTTTTT. It translates to CASSYSNLGSGELFF. The chain carries TRBV6-6 and TRBJ2-2; no firm D call. V was pared by 0 bases and J by 6 bases, with 11 bases between. Germline lookup yields CDR1 MNHNY and CDR2 SVGAGI (reference sequence). The CDR3 spans 15 residues.

The chain carries TRBV7-8 and TRBJ2-4; the match to TRBD2 covers 14 bases. The CDR3 length is 19 residues. Trimming took 4 bases from V and 8 from J; bases not matched to a gene: 16. CDR1 is SGHVS, CDR2 FQNEAQ, per germline. The CDR3 spells CASSSRLAGGRGGDDIQYF. As DNA, the CDR3 is TGTGCCAGCAGCTCCCGACTAGCGGGAGGGCGAGGAGGAGATGACATTCAGTACTTC. Drawing the rest from reference TRBV7-8 and TRBJ2-4, the complete variable domain is GAGVSQSPRYKVAKRGQDVALRCDPISGHVSLFWYQQALGQGPEFLTYFQNEAQLDKSGLPSDRFFAERPEGSVSTLKIQRTQQEDSAVYLCASSSRLAGGRGGDDIQYFGAGTRLSVL.

The V call is TRBV7-9, the J call TRBJ2-1; 16 positions agree with TRBD2. Germline V lookup: CDR1 SEHNR, CDR2 FQNEAQ (reference sequence). CDR3 length equals 15 residues. V lost 6 bases to trimming and J lost 7 bases; unmatched junction nucleotides: 3. The CDR3 DNA is TGTGCCAGCAGTGGGACTAGCGGGAGGGAGAATGAGCAGTTCTTC. Amino acid sequence: CASSGTSGRENEQFF.

The gene calls are TRBV4-1 and TRBJ2-7, with 11 bases aligning to TRBD2. The CDR3 is 17 residues long. Germline V CDR1 and CDR2: MGHRA, YSYEKL. The trim removed 2 bases at V and 4 bases at J, leaving 10 bases unmatched. This chain's CDR3 is CASSQQARLAGPYEQYF. CDR3 sequence (DNA): TGCGCCAGCAGCCAACAAGCTAGACTAGCGGGGCCTTACGAGCAGTACTTC.

The table lists this clone with a few counts. V gene TRBV28 combines with J gene TRBJ1-1; D perhaps matches TRBD1 (5 bases). V dropped 5 bases and J dropped 0 bases, with 16 bases sitting between them. The CDR3 consists of 16 residues. Germline V lookup: CDR1 MDHEN, CDR2 SYDVKM. The CDR3 is CASSPPPGQLNTEAFF. In nucleotides, the CDR3 is TGTGCCAGCAGTCCCCCGCCGGGGCAGTTGAACACTGAAGCTTTCTTT.

The CDR3 here is CFPMMGLAGTPTYEQYF. The DNA of the CDR3 is TGTTTTCCTATGATGGGGCTAGCGGGAACCCCTACCTACGAGCAGTACTTC. This rearrangement joins TRBV6-4 to TRBJ2-7, with 9 bases identical to TRBD2. The CDR3 has 17 residues. CDR1 and CDR2 from the germline V gene are MRHNA and SNTAGT.

This sequence joins TRBV5-1 and TRBJ2-2, with D perhaps TRBD2 (6 bases). In germline, CDR1 is SGHRS, CDR2 YFSETQ. V gave up 4 bases and J gave up 6 bases, with 16 bases separating them. This CDR3 is 15 amino acids long. As DNA, the CDR3 is TGCGCCAGCAGCGGGGACTGGGGCCGTCCCGGGGAGCTGTTTTTT. Protein product: CASSGDWGRPGELFF.

The J gene is TRBJ1-5, the V gene TRBV7-8, with 8 positions matching TRBD1. From germline, CDR1 is SGHVS and CDR2 FQNEAQ. The CDR3 loop spans 15 amino acids. The V and J ends lost 2 bases and 6 bases, in that order; junction bases with no gene match: 6. The CDR3 sequence: CASSLFGRGLQPQHF. The CDR3, as DNA: TGTGCCAGCAGCTTATTCGGCAGGGGGCTTCAGCCCCAGCATTTT.

The genes are TRBV4-3 and TRBJ2-7; 8 positions agree with TRBD1. Germline V gene data show CDR1 as LGHNA and CDR2 as YSLEER. The J segment lost 2 bases and the V segment lost 3 bases, leaving 9 bases of the junction unmatched. This CDR3 is built from 16 residues. The CDR3 nucleotides are TGCGCCAGCAGCCAGGGGGACAGGACACCCACCTACGAGCAGTACTTC. Residues: CASSQGDRTPTYEQYF.

The rearrangement joins TRBV5-1 to TRBJ2-1; 10 positions match TRBD1. This CDR3 is built from 14 residues. Trimming at V came to 2 bases and at J to 7 bases, leaving 3 bases not matched to a gene. Germline loops: CDR1 SGHRS, CDR2 YFSETQ. This CDR3 reads CASSLGQGGNEQFF. CDR3 in DNA: TGCGCCAGCAGCTTAGGACAGGGGGGAAATGAGCAGTTCTTC.

This clone was recorded only once. The V and J genes are TRBV28 and TRBJ2-1, with D possibly matching TRBD2 (6 bases). The CDR3 spans 13 residues. The V end lost 7 bases, the J end lost 3 bases, and 10 bases lay between the germline ends. Germline V gene lookup returns CDR1 MDHEN and CDR2 SYDVKM. This CDR3 reads CASTWTNYNEQFF. CDR3 DNA sequence: TGTGCCAGCACATGGACTAACTACAATGAGCAGTTCTTC.

The chain is built from TRBV15 and TRBJ1-2; 11 bases fit TRBD1. V shed 1 base, J shed 6 bases, and the junction held 7 bases outside the gene matches. CDR3 length: 16 residues. Germline-derived CDR1 and CDR2 are LNHNV and YYDKDF (reference sequence). The CDR3 nucleotides are TGTGCCACCAGCAGAGGGTGGACAGGGGGCGCTCATGGCTACACCTTC. Translating gives CATSRGWTGGAHGYTF.

The chain uses TRBV7-8 and TRBJ1-1; a possible D gene is TRBD1 (5 bases). V dropped 4 bases and J dropped 4 bases, with 10 bases sitting between them. Germline lookup yields CDR1 SGHVS and CDR2 FQNEAQ. CDR3 size: 13 residues. CDR3: CASSSGGATEAFF. The CDR3 nucleotides are TGTGCCAGCAGCTCCGGTGGGGCCACTGAAGCTTTCTTT.

The rearrangement links TRBV7-9 to TRBJ2-7; a weak D match, TRBD2 (5 bases). This CDR3 region has 15 residues. V lost 5 bases and J lost 2, with 16 bases in between. CDR1 and CDR2 (germline): SEHNR, FQNEAQ (reference sequence). CDR3 in amino acids: CASSPPGGRTYEQYF. The CDR3 nucleotides are TGTGCCAGCAGCCCACCTGGCGGGCGGACCTACGAGCAGTACTTC.

As for this clone: Other DNA sequences in this sample translate to the same CDR3. This chain joins TRBV27 and TRBJ1-5; D is uncertain. CDR1 and CDR2 from the germline V gene are MNHEY and SMNVEV (reference sequence). V was pared by 2 bases and J by 2 bases, with 4 bases between. The CDR3 is 13 residues long. CDR3 nucleotides: TGTGCCAGCAGTTTAAGTGGCAATCAGCCCCAGCATTTT. Its translation is CASSLSGNQPQHF.